This T cell receptor (beta chain) originates from a study of shared T cell receptors in the human thymus. CDR3 size: 11 residues. Germline V gene data show CDR1 as GTSNPN and CDR2 as SVGIG (reference sequence). Trimming stripped 1 base from V and 3 bases from J, with 3 bases between. The assay was immunoSEQ multiplex PCR, and TCRdb's table has in-frame clones only and misses some. This table holds hundreds of thousands of clones, about 87% found once. The same data also contributed to another study, on human thymus T cells. Per that paper: Donation was from healthy Finnish infants who were having corrective surgery that addressed congenital heart defects. Corrective heart surgery yielded resections, and these provided the thymus tissue. Across thymic and blood repertoires, the usage of V and J genes appeared to be biased. Related research found strongly overlapping thymic repertoires in unrelated individuals.

The origin of this receptor is a boy under two years old with a congenital heart defect. V usage is TRBV30 and J usage is TRBJ2-5, with D hard to call. The sequencing sample was made of thymocytes. For the CDR3, the DNA is TGTGCCTGGAGTGATAAAGAGACCCAGTACTTC. It encodes CAWSDKETQYF.